The 12 T cell receptor beta chains reported below all come from one sample, sequenced in a study of cytomegalovirus exposure and HLA in healthy donors. This PCR relied on a set of 60 Vbeta primers and 13 Jbeta primers. The method was immunoSEQ multiplex PCR; TCRdb's version includes in-frame clones alone and lacks a portion of them. The table includes 95,000 to 150,000 clones, roughly 9% detected once. Sequencing was carried out using PBMCs. All receptors come from a woman between 35 and 50 years old in good health and CMV-seropositive.

The chain combines TRBV5-4 with TRBJ2-2, with 10 bases identical to TRBD2. The CDR3 length is 17 residues. The germline gives CDR1 SGHNT, CDR2 YYREEE (reference sequence). V lost 6 bases and J lost 1; bases outside the gene matches: 9. The CDR3 DNA is TGTGCCAGCACGTTCCCCGCTAGCGGGGGGAACACCGGGGAGCTGTTTTTT. Protein product: CASTFPASGGNTGELFF.

The chain links TRBV27 to TRBJ2-7; 10 nucleotides agree with TRBD1. Germline-derived CDR1 and CDR2 are MNHEY and SMNVEV (reference sequence). The CDR3 loop spans 16 amino acids. V shed 2 bases, J shed 5 bases, and the junction held 9 bases outside the gene matches. The CDR3 loop reads CASSLMSRTGGHEQYF. CDR3 nucleotide sequence: TGTGCCAGCAGTTTAATGAGTCGGACAGGGGGGCACGAGCAGTACTTC.

The J gene is TRBJ1-2, the V gene TRBV30, with TRBD1 matching over 7 bases. From germline, CDR1 is GTSNPN and CDR2 SVGIG (reference sequence). The junction had 8 bases not matched to a gene; V was cut back by 0 bases and J by 7 bases. The CDR3 is made up of 14 amino acids. The DNA of the CDR3 is TGTGCCTGGAGTGTACGGGCAGGGGGATTTGGCTACACCTTC. Translated, it gives CAWSVRAGGFGYTF.

This clone has just a few counts. V gene TRBV7-3 combines with J gene TRBJ1-2; D might be TRBD1 (5 bases). The ends were cut back, 1 base at V and 8 bases at J, with 11 bases in the middle. The germline CDR1 and CDR2 sequences are SGHTA and FQGTGA. The length of the CDR3 is 13 residues. Here the CDR3 reads CASSLSPGPGYTF. The CDR3, as DNA: TGTGCCAGCAGCTTAAGTCCAGGGCCGGGCTACACCTTC.

This clone has more than one count but fewer than ten. The genes are TRBV9 and TRBJ2-1, with 9 bases that match TRBD1. V shed 4 bases and J 8 bases; nucleotides not matched to a gene: 10. CDR1 and CDR2 (germline): SGDLS, YYNGEE. The CDR3 length is 15 residues. CDR3 sequence (DNA): TGTGCCAGCAGCCCCGGGACAGGGAAGGGCCATGAGCAGTTCTTC. Protein: CASSPGTGKGHEQFF.

This clone was counted a few times. J is TRBJ2-6 and V is TRBV4-1, with D unclear. Trimming cost V 1 base and J 3 bases, with 7 bases left between them. The CDR3 runs 15 residues. Looked up from germline, CDR1 is MGHRA and CDR2 is YSYEKL. The CDR3 nucleotides read TGCGCCAGCAGCCAAGGTCGTCTTGGGGCCAACGTCCTGACTTTC. Protein: CASSQGRLGANVLTF.

This clone has a handful of counts. The V call is TRBV18, the J call TRBJ1-1; 8 bases agree with TRBD1. The junction had 13 bases not matched to a gene; V was cut back by 2 bases and J by 5 bases. Germline CDR1 KGHSH, CDR2 LQKENI. This CDR3 spans 17 amino acids. CDR3 nucleotides: TGTGCCAGCTCACCAAAGACAGGGGTTGGGACACCGACTGAAGCTTTCTTT. It yields the protein CASSPKTGVGTPTEAFF.

Only a few counts were recorded for this clone. The V gene is TRBV7-3, the J gene TRBJ2-1, with a possible D match to TRBD1 (7 bases). The CDR3 has 16 residues. Trimming shortened V by 5 bases and J by 2 bases, and 16 bases separated the two germline ends. Looked up from germline, CDR1 is SGHTA and CDR2 is FQGTGA. The CDR3, as DNA: TGTGCCAGCAGCCCCCAGCAGGGGGGACCCTACAATGAGCAGTTCTTC. Translating it yields CASSPQQGGPYNEQFF.

This chain joins TRBV6-5 and TRBJ1-1, with 8 bases identical to TRBD1. The CDR3 length is 14 residues. J was trimmed by 1 base and V by 4 bases; bases with no gene match: 2. Germline values: CDR1 MNHEY, CDR2 SVGAGI. CDR3: CASSSQGANTEAFF. The DNA of the CDR3 is TGTGCCAGCAGTTCCCAGGGGGCGAACACTGAAGCTTTCTTT.

This clone has just a few counts. The germline gene is not matched at one end of the junction; a read error may be the cause. This chain joins TRBV2 and TRBJ1-2; no reliable D call. The CDR3 extends over 11 amino acids. Germline V CDR1 and CDR2: SNHLY, FYNNEI. The CDR3 sequence is CARSESVGYTF. The CDR3 DNA sequence: TGTGCCAGAAGTGAATCGGTTGGCTACACCTTC.

There are a few counts of this clone. The chain has TRBV2 and TRBJ1-4; D is possibly TRBD1 (6 bases). V lost 1 base and J lost 6, with 12 bases in between. CDR1 and CDR2 (germline): SNHLY, FYNNEI. The CDR3 contains 15 residues. The DNA for the CDR3 is TGTGCCAGCAGTGAAGAGGCAGGGGAGCATGAAAAACTGTTTTTT. This sequence encodes CASSEEAGEHEKLFF. Variable domain in full (rest from reference TRBV2 and TRBJ1-4): EPEVTQTPSHQVTQMGQEVILRCVPISNHLYFYWYRQILGQKVEFLVSFYNNEISEKSEIFDDQFSVERPDGSNFTLKIRSTKLEDSAMYFCASSEEAGEHEKLFFGSGTQLSVL.

The rearrangement links TRBV5-1 to TRBJ2-2; 12 nucleotides align to TRBD2. The CDR3 length is 17 residues. Germline V gene lookup returns CDR1 SGHRS and CDR2 YFSETQ. Trimming cost V 6 bases and J 0 bases; bases outside gene matches: 6. CDR3 bases: TGCGCCAGCACCCTGACTAGCGGGGGTTCGAACACCGGGGAGCTGTTTTTT. It is translated as CASTLTSGGSNTGELFF. Filled out from reference TRBV5-1 and TRBJ2-2, the complete variable domain reads KAGVTQTPRYLIKTRGQQVTLSCSPISGHRSVSWYQQTPGQGLQFLFEYFSETQRNKGNFPGRFSGRQFSNSRSEMNVSTLELGDSALYLCASTLTSGGSNTGELFFGEGSRLTVL.